These 19 T cell receptor beta chains share one sample of origin, sequenced in a study of CD8+ T cells in alopecia areata. cDNA prepared by RNA extraction and subsequent reverse transcription served as the template for sequencing. Data came from immunoSEQ multiplex PCR; TCRdb stores just in-frame clones and leaves some out. The profile shows about 200,000 clones, 45% to 75% of them singletons. Treatment reported: oral pan-JAK inhibitor, 5-10 mg twice daily. Sequencing used CD4+ T cells sorted from blood, obtained at week 4, from a patient treated with tofacitinib. These TCRs come from a human donor with alopecia areata.

Comment on this clone: A junction end diverges from the germline sequence, so it may reflect a read error. This chain uses TRBV6-1 with TRBJ2-3; TRBD2 agrees at 8 bases. This CDR3 spans 16 amino acids. CDR1 MNHNS and CDR2 SASEGT come from the germline V gene. The chain's CDR3 is CAISDRAGGHTDTQYF. The CDR3 DNA reads as TGTGCCATCAGTGATAGGGCGGGGGGCCACACAGATACGCAGTATTTT.

The J gene is TRBJ2-3, the V gene TRBV11-2; 7 positions match TRBD1. This CDR3 spans 16 amino acids. Germline CDR1 reads SGHAT; CDR2 reads FQNNGV. Unmatched junction bases numbered 10, after V lost 5 bases and J lost 2 bases. The chain's CDR3 is CASSDWGQTDTDTQYF. The CDR3 DNA reads as TGTGCCAGCAGCGACTGGGGACAGACTGACACAGATACGCAGTATTTT.

The V and J genes are TRBV7-8 and TRBJ1-3; D gene uncertain. CDR3 length: 14 amino acids. V lost 4 bases to trimming and J lost 4 bases, with 11 bases between them. The germline V gene has CDR1 SGHVS and CDR2 FQNEAQ. The DNA for the CDR3 is TGTGCCAGCAGCTACGATTTAGCAGGAAACACCATATATTTT. Translated: CASSYDLAGNTIYF.

The count of this clone is one. The chain employs TRBV25-1 and TRBJ2-7, with D maybe TRBD1 (6 bases). Germline V gives CDR1 MGHDK, CDR2 SYGVNS. CDR3 length: 16 amino acids. Deletions cut 1 base from V and 3 bases from J, with 16 bases between. DNA of the CDR3: TGTGCCAGCAGTGAATCCTCAGGGGTTTGGGGCTACGAGCAGTACTTC. Translation gives CASSESSGVWGYEQYF.

The V gene is TRBV27, the J gene TRBJ1-6; 10 bases line up with TRBD1. This CDR3 region has 17 residues. V dropped 5 bases and J dropped 1; count of bases not matched to a gene: 5. Germline V gene data show CDR1 as MNHEY and CDR2 as SMNVEV (reference sequence). This chain's CDR3 is CASSTRQGASYNSPLHF. In nucleotides, the CDR3 is TGTGCCAGCAGTACCCGACAGGGGGCATCCTATAATTCACCCCTCCACTTT.

This clone was counted once. V gene TRBV7-2 combines with J gene TRBJ2-5, with TRBD1 as a possible D gene (7 bases). Germline V gene sequence: CDR1 SGHTA, CDR2 FQGNSA. Trimming took off 8 bases at V and 5 bases at J, with 12 bases between the two ends. This CDR3 spans 12 amino acids. CDR3 loop: CASSQGRETQYF. The CDR3 coding sequence is TGTGCCAGCTCACAGGGGAGGGAGACCCAGTACTTC.

The CDR3 coding sequence is TGTGCCAGCAGCTTAACCGGGACTAGCGGGGTGATCGGTGAGCAGTTCTTC. Its protein is CASSLTGTSGVIGEQFF. The chain joins TRBV7-3 to TRBJ2-1, with 13 bases that match TRBD2. J gave up 9 bases and V 0 bases, and 8 bases lay outside the gene matches. Germline V gene sequence: CDR1 SGHTA, CDR2 FQGTGA. This CDR3 has 17 amino acids. Drawing the rest from reference TRBV7-3 and TRBJ2-1, the complete variable domain is GAGVSQTPSNKVTEKGKYVELRCDPISGHTALYWYRQSLGQGPEFLIYFQGTGAADDSGLPNDRFFAVRPEGSVSTLKIQRTERGDSAVYLCASSLTGTSGVIGEQFFGPGTRLTVL.

This clone was detected ten times or more. The junction does not match germline at one end; this may be a read error. CDR3 region: CASSLGTNEKLFF. In nucleotides, the CDR3 is TGTGCTAGCAGCTTAGGAACTAATGAAAAACTGTTTTTT. The genes are TRBV7-7 and TRBJ1-4; D gene unclear. The germline V gene has CDR1 SSHAT and CDR2 FNYEAQ (reference sequence). CDR3 length: 13 residues. The variable domain in full, completed from reference TRBV7-7 and TRBJ1-4, reads GAGVSQSPRYKVTKRGQDVTLRCDPISSHATLYWYQQALGQGPEFLTYFNYEAQPDKSGLPSDRFSAERPEGSISTLTIQRTEQRDSAMYRCASSLGTNEKLFFGSGTQLSVL.

The J gene is TRBJ1-4, the V gene TRBV23-1, with TRBD1 matching over 9 bases. TRBV23-1 is noted as an ORF with a role that remains uncertain. V dropped 4 bases and J dropped 11; count of bases not matched to a gene: 14. The CDR3 runs 16 residues. The CDR3 sequence is CASSRMRQGVNAKLFF. In DNA form, the CDR3 reads TGCGCCAGCAGTCGAATGAGACAGGGGGTTAATGCCAAACTGTTTTTT.

This chain's CDR3 is CASSDSRRQPQHF. CDR3 nucleotide sequence: TGTGCCAGCAGTGACTCGCGAAGGCAGCCCCAGCATTTT. The genes are TRBV6-4 and TRBJ1-5, with unresolved D. CDR1 is MRHNA, CDR2 SNTAGT, per germline. CDR3 length equals 13 residues. V was clipped by 0 bases and J by 7 bases, with 7 bases between them.

The chain has TRBV29-1 and TRBJ2-3; 11 nucleotides match TRBD2. Germline values: CDR1 SQVTM, CDR2 ANQGSEA. V trimming: 4 bases; J trimming: 1 base; junction bases outside the gene matches: 7. The CDR3 extends over 16 amino acids. CDR3 DNA sequence: TGCAGCGTTGGTACTAGCGGGGGCGGAGGCACAGATACGCAGTATTTT. It encodes CSVGTSGGGGTDTQYF.

The genes are TRBV30 and TRBJ1-1, with D uncertain. Germline CDR1 GTSNPN, CDR2 SVGIG (reference sequence). With 2 bases removed from V and 11 bases from J, the gap between germline ends came to 15 bases. The CDR3 totals 12 residues. Here the CDR3 reads CAWSFSSGPAFF. CDR3 in DNA: TGTGCCTGGAGTTTTTCCTCCGGACCTGCTTTCTTT.

This clone came up once. The V and J genes are TRBV27 and TRBJ2-2, with D possibly matching TRBD2 (7 bases). The CDR3 is 14 amino acids. Trimming took off 4 bases at V and 6 bases at J, with 12 bases between the two ends. Germline V CDR1 and CDR2: MNHEY, SMNVEV (reference sequence). CDR3 sequence reads: CASSSGGRAGELFF. The CDR3 DNA follows: TGTGCCAGCAGTTCGGGGGGCCGCGCCGGGGAGCTGTTTTTT.

The rearrangement links TRBV7-2 to TRBJ2-2; the match to TRBD2 covers 11 bases. CDR3 length: 16 residues. The germline V gene encodes CDR1 SGHTA and CDR2 FQGNSA. The ends lost 5 bases at V and 5 bases at J; junction bases unmatched: 7. The CDR3 protein is CASSPLAGGGTGELFF. As DNA, the CDR3 is TGTGCCAGCAGCCCCCTAGCGGGGGGCGGAACCGGGGAGCTGTTTTTT.

This rearrangement joins TRBV30 to TRBJ1-2; D not certain. Looked up from germline, CDR1 is GTSNPN and CDR2 is SVGIG (reference sequence). This CDR3 is built from 12 residues. Deletions cut 1 base from V and 4 bases from J, with 7 bases between. As DNA, the CDR3 is TGTGCCTGGAGTGCCCGCCTCTATGGCTACACCTTC. Its protein product is CAWSARLYGYTF.

The chain recombines TRBV4-1 with TRBJ2-5; 8 nucleotides agree with TRBD2. The CDR3 totals 17 residues. The germline gives CDR1 MGHRA, CDR2 YSYEKL. Trimming took 1 base from V and 1 from J; bases not matched to a gene: 8. CDR3 sequence: CASSQAPGTSGQETQYF. CDR3 nucleotide sequence: TGCGCCAGCAGCCAAGCTCCCGGGACTAGTGGCCAAGAGACCCAGTACTTC.

This clone has a handful of counts. The chain uses TRBV6-6 and TRBJ1-1; the match to TRBD1 covers 7 bases. This CDR3 is 15 amino acids long. The germline V gene encodes CDR1 MNHNY and CDR2 SVGAGI (reference sequence). V shed 5 bases and J 7 bases; nucleotides not matched to a gene: 13. The CDR3, as DNA: TGTGCCAGCAGTGTAACCCTCCGGGACAGCGATGAAGCTTTCTTT. It translates to CASSVTLRDSDEAFF.

The chain has TRBV5-1 and TRBJ1-2; a possible D gene is TRBD1 (6 bases). The V gene's germline CDR1 is SGHRS and CDR2 YFSETQ. This CDR3 spans 12 amino acids. Trimming shortened V by 3 bases and J by 8 bases, and 11 bases separated the two germline ends. The CDR3 bases are TGCGCCAGCAGCTCCACAGGGACCGGCTACACCTTC. It translates to CASSSTGTGYTF.

V usage is TRBV27 and J usage is TRBJ1-2; 10 bases map to TRBD1. This CDR3 contains 15 residues. V shed 5 bases, J shed 6 bases, and the junction held 9 bases outside the gene matches. Germline-derived CDR1 and CDR2 are MNHEY and SMNVEV (reference sequence). The CDR3 DNA follows: TGTGCCAGCAGTCGGACAGGGGGAAGATTTGATGGCTACACCTTC. Protein product: CASSRTGGRFDGYTF.